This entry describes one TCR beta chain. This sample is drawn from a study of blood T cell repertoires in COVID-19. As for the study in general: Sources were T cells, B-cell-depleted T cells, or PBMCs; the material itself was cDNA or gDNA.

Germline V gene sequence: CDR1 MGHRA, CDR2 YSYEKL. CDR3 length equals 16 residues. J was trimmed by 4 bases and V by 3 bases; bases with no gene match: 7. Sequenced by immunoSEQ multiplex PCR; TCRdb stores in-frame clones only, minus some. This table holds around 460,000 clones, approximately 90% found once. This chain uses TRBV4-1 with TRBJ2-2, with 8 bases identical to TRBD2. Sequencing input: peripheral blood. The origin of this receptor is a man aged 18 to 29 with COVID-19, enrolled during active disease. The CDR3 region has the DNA TGCGCCAGCAGCCACCCCGGGAGGGATAGCACCGGGGAGCTGTTTTTT. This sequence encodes CASSHPGRDSTGELFF.